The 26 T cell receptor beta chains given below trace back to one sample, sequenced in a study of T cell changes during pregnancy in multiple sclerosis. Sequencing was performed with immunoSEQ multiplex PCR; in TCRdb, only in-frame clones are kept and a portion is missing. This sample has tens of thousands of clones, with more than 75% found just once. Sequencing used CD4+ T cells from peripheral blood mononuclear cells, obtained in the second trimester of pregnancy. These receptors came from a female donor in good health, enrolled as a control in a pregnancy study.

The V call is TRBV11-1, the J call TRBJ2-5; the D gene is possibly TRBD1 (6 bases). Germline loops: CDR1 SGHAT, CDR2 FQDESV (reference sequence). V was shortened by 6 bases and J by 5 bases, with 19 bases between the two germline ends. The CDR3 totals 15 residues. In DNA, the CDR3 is TGTGCCAGCAGTCGGGAAGGGGGAAAGGGGGAGACCCAGTACTTC. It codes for CASSREGGKGETQYF. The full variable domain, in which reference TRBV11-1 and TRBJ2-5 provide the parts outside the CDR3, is EAEVAQSPRYKITEKSQAVAFWCDPISGHATLYWYRQILGQGPELLVQFQDESVVDDSQLPKDRFSAERLKGVDSTLKIQPAELGDSAMYLCASSREGGKGETQYFGPGTRLLVL.

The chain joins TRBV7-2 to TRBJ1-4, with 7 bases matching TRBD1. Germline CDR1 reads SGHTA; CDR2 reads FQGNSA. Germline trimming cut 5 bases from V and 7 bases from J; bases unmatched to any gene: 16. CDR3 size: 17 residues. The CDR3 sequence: CASSLPEPLQGSEKLFF. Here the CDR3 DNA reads TGTGCCAGCAGCCTACCCGAGCCCTTACAGGGGAGTGAAAAACTGTTTTTT.

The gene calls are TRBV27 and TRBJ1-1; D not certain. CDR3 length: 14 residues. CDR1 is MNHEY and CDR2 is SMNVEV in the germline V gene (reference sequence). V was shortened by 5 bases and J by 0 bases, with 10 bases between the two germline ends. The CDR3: CASSTRRVNTEAFF. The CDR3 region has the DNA TGTGCCAGCAGTACCAGACGGGTGAACACTGAAGCTTTCTTT.

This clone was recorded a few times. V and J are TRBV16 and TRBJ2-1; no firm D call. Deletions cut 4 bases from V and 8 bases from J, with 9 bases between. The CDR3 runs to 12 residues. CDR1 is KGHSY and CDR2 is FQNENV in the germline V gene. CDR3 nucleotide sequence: TGTGCCAGCAGCCCTAGGATCGATGAGCAGTTCTTC. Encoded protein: CASSPRIDEQFF. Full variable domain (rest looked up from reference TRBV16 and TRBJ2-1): GEEVAQTPKHLVRGEGQKAKLYCAPIKGHSYVFWYQQVLKNEFKFLISFQNENVFDETGMPKERFSAKCLPNSPCSLEIQATKLEDSAVYFCASSPRIDEQFFGPGTRLTVL.

The CDR3 is CSATPLREQYF. The CDR3 region has the DNA TGCAGTGCTACTCCATTACGGGAGCAGTACTTC. The chain joins TRBV20-1 to TRBJ2-7; D gene ambiguous. This CDR3 has 11 amino acids. V lost 4 bases and J 7 bases, leaving 11 bases between the germline ends. CDR1 and CDR2 from the germline V gene are DFQATT and SNEGSKA (reference sequence).

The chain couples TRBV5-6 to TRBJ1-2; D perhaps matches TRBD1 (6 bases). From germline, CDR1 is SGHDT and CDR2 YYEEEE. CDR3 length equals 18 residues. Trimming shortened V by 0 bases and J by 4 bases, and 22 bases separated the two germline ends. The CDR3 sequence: CASSLARGGVVRTYGYTF. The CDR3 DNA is TGTGCCAGCAGCTTGGCGAGAGGGGGTGTGGTCCGGACCTATGGCTACACCTTC.

The CDR3 protein is CASSQVGKTGGKLFF. Here the CDR3 DNA reads TGTGCCAGCAGCCAAGTCGGCAAGACAGGGGGAAAACTGTTTTTT. The chain joins TRBV14 to TRBJ1-4, with TRBD1 matching 9 bases. The CDR3 sequence is 15 residues long. Losses at the gene ends were 1 base for V and 10 bases for J; bases not matched to a gene: 7. In germline, CDR1 is SGHDN, CDR2 FVKESK.

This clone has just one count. The chain's CDR3 is CASSQLSGDSRNIQYF. DNA for the CDR3: TGCGCCAGCAGCCAACTCAGCGGGGACTCGCGGAACATTCAGTACTTC. The genes are TRBV4-1 and TRBJ2-4, with 7 bases fitting TRBD2. Germline lookup yields CDR1 MGHRA and CDR2 YSYEKL. This CDR3 comprises 16 residues. The trim removed 2 bases at V and 7 bases at J, leaving 11 bases unmatched.

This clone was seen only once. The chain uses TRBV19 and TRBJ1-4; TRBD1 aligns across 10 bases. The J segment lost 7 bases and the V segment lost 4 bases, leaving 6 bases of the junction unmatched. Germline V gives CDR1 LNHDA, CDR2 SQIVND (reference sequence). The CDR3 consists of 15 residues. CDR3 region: CASSKWTGGSEKLFF. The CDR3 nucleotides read TGTGCCAGTAGTAAATGGACAGGGGGGAGTGAAAAACTGTTTTTT.

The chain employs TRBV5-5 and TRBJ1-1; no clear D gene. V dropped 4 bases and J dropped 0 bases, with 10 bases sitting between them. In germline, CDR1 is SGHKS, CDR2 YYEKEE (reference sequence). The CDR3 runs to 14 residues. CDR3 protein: CASSPRLLNTEAFF. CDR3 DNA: TGTGCCAGCAGCCCACGGTTGTTGAACACTGAAGCTTTCTTT.

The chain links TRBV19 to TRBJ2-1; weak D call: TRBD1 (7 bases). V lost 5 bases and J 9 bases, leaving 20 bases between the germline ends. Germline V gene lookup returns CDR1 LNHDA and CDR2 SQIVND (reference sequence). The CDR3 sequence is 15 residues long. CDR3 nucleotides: TGTGCCAGTAGTCCAGAAAGGGGGCGGGGCACTGAGCAGTTCTTC. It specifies CASSPERGRGTEQFF.

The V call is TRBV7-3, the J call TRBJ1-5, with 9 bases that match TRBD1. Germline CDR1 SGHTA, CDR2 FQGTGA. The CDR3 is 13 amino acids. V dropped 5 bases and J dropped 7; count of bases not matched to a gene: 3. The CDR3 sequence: CASSRGQGQPQHF. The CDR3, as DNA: TGTGCCAGCAGCCGTGGACAGGGGCAGCCCCAGCATTTT.

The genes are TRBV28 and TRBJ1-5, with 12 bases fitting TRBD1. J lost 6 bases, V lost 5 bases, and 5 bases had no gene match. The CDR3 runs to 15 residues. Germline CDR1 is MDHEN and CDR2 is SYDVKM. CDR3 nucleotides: TGTGCCAGCAGTATCGGGACAGGGGGCGGTCAGCCCCAGCATTTT. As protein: CASSIGTGGGQPQHF.

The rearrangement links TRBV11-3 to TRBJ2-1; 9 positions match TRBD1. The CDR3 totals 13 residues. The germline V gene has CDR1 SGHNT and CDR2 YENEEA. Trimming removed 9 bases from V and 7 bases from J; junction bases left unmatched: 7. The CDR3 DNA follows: TGTGCCAGTAAGGACAGGGGACGGAATGAGCAGTTCTTC. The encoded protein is CASKDRGRNEQFF.

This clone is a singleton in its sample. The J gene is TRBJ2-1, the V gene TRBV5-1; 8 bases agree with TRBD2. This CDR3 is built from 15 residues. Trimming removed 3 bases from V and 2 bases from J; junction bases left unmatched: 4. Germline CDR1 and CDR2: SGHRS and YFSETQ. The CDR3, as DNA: TGCGCCAGCAGCTCCAAGCGGGGGCCCTACAATGAGCAGTTCTTC. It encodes CASSSKRGPYNEQFF.

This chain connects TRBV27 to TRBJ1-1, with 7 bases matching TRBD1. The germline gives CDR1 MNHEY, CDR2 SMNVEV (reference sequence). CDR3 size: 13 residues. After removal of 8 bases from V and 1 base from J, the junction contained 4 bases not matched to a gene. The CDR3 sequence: CASCEGANTEAFF. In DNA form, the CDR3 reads TGTGCCAGCTGCGAGGGGGCGAACACTGAAGCTTTCTTT.

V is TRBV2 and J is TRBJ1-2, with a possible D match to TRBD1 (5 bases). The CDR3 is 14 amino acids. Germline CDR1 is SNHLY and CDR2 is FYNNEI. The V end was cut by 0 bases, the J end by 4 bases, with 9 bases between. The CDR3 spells CASSEARGVYGYTF. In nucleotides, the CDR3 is TGTGCCAGCAGTGAAGCGCGGGGGGTCTATGGCTACACCTTC.

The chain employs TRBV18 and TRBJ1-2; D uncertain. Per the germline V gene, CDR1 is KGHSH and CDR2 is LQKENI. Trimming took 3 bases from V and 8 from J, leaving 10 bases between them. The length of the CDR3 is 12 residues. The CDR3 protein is CASSPPGRGYTF. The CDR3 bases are TGTGCCAGCTCACCCCCGGGGAGAGGCTACACCTTC. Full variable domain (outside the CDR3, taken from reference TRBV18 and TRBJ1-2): NAGVMQNPRHLVRRRGQEARLRCSPMKGHSHVYWYRQLPEEGLKFMVYLQKENIIDESGMPKERFSAEFPKEGPSILRIQQVVRGDSAAYFCASSPPGRGYTFGSGTRLTVV.

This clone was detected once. The CDR3 DNA follows: TGTGCCATCAGTGAGTCCGTCTCCCTTTACGAGCAGTACTTC. Translating gives CAISESVSLYEQYF. The gene calls are TRBV10-3 and TRBJ2-7; no clear D gene. Trimming cost V 0 bases and J 4 bases, with 10 bases left between them. Germline V gives CDR1 ENHRY, CDR2 SYGVKD. There are 14 residues in the CDR3.

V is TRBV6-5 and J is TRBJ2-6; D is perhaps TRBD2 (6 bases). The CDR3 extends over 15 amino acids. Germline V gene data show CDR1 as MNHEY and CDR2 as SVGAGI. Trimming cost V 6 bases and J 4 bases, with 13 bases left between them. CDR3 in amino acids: CASRGGVSGANVLTF. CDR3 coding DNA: TGTGCCAGCAGGGGGGGAGTGAGCGGGGCCAACGTCCTGACTTTC.

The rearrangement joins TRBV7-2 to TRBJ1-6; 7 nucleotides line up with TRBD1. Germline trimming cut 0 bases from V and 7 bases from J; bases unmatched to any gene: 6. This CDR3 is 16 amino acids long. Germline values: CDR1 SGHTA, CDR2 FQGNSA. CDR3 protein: CASSLASGQPNSPLHF. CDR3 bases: TGTGCCAGCAGCTTAGCATCGGGACAGCCAAATTCACCCCTCCACTTT.

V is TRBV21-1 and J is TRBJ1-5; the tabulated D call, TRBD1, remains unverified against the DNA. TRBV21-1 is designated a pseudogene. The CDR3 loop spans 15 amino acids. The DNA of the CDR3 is TGTGCCAGCAGCATTGTGAGGGGGCGGGTTCAGCCCCAGCATTTT. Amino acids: CASSIVRGRVQPQHF.

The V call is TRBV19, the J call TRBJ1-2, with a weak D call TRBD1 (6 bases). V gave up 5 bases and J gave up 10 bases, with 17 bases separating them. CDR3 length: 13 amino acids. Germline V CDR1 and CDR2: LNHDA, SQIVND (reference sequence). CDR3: CASSVTGGGFYTF. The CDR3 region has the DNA TGTGCCAGTAGTGTGACAGGTGGGGGCTTCTACACCTTC.

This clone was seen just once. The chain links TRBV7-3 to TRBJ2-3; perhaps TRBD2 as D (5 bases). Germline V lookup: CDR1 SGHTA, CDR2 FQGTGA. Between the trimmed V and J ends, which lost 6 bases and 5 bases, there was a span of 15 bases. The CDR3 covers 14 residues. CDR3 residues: CASSFAGIEDTQYF. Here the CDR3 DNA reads TGTGCCAGCAGTTTTGCCGGGATCGAAGATACGCAGTATTTT.

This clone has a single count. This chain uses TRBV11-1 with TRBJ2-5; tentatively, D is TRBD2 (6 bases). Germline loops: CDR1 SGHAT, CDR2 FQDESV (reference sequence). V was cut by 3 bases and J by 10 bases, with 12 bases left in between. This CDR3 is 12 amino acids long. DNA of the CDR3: TGTGCCAGCAGCTTTAGGGGAGGTAACCAGTACTTC. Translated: CASSFRGGNQYF.

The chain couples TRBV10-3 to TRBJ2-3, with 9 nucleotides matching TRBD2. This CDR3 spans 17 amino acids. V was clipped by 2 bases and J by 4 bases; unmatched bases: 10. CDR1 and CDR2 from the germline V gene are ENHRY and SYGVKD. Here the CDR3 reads CAISEAGLGGGADTQYF. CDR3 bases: TGTGCCATCAGTGAGGCCGGACTTGGCGGGGGGGCAGATACGCAGTATTTT.